This TCR beta chain was identified in a study of blood T cell repertoires in COVID-19. Overall study context: Both acute and convalescent COVID-19 samples were obtained from the United States, Italy and Spain. Nucleic acid was either cDNA or gDNA, and it came from T cells, B-cell-depleted T cells, or PBMCs.

Clones were sequenced by immunoSEQ multiplex PCR, and TCRdb holds only the in-frame ones, with some missing. Among 200,000 or so clones listed, around 84% were seen once. This clone was counted between two and nine times. The germline CDR1 and CDR2 sequences are SNHLY and FYNNEI. CDR3 length: 14 residues. V lost 4 bases, J lost 1 base, and 1 base stayed unmatched. The V and J genes are TRBV2 and TRBJ1-1; 9 positions match TRBD1. The sequence was collected from a man aged 45 to 65 who had recovered from COVID-19. What was sequenced was peripheral blood. The CDR3 reads CASSAQGANTEAFF. In DNA form, the CDR3 reads TGTGCCAGCAGTGCACAGGGGGCGAACACTGAAGCTTTCTTT.